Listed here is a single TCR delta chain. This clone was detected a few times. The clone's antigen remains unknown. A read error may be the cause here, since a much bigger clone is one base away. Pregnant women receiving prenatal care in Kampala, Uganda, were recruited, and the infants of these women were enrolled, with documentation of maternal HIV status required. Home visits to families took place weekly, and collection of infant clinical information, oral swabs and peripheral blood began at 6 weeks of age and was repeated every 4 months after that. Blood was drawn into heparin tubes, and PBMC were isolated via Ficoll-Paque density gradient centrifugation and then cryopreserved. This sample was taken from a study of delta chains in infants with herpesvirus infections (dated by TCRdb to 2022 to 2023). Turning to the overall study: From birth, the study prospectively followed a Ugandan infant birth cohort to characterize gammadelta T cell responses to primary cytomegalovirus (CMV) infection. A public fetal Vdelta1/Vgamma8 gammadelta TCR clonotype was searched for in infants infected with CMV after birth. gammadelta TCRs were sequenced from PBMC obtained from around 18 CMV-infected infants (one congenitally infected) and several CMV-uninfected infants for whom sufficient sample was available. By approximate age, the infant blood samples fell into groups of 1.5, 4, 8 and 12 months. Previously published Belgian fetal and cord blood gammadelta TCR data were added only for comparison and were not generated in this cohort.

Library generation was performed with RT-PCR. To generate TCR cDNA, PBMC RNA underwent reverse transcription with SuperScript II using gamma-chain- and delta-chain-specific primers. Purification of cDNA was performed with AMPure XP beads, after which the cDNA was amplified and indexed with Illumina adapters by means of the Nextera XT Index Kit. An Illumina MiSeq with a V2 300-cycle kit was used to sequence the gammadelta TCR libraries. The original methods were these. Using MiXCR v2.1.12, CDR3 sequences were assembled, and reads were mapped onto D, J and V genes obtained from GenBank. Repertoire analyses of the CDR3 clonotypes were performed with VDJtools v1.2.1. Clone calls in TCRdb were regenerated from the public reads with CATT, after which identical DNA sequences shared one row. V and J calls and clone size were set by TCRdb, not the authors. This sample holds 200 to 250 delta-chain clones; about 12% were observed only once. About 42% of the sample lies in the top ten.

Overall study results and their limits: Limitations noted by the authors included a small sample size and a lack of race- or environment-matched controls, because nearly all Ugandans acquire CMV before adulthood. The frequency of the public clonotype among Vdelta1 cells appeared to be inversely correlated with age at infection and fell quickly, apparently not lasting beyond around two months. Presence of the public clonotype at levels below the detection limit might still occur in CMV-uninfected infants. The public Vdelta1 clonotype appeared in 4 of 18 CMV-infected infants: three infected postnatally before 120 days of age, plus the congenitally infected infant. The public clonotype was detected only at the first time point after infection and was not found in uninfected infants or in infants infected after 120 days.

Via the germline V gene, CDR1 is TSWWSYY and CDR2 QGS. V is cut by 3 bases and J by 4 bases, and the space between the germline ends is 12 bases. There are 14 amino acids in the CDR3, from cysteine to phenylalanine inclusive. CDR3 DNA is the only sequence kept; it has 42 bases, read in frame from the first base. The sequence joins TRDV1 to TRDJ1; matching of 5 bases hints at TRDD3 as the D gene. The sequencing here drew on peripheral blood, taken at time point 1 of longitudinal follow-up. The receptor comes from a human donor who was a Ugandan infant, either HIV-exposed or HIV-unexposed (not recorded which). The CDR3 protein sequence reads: CALGDRGTRDKLIF. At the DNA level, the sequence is TGTGCTCTTGGGGATAGGGGAACCCGCGATAAACTCATCTTT.